This is a list of T cell receptor beta chains from one sample in a study of cytomegalovirus exposure and HLA in healthy donors. Method: immunoSEQ multiplex PCR; TCRdb's copy keeps in-frame clones and lacks some. The profile shows about 150,000 clones, about 80% of them singletons. The sequenced material came from PBMCs. These receptors were collected from a man aged 25-45 years in good health and CMV-seronegative. The CDR3 runs from the conserved cysteine through the conserved F or W. A D gene is named only where the DNA matches it firmly. Clone size is stated in some rows and not others, as once, few, many or a class when expanded.

clone_size: -
v_call: TRBV11-3
d_call: -
j_call: TRBJ2-2
cdr3_nt: TGTGCCAGCAGCCCGGGGGGCAGAACTTCCGGGGAGCTGTTTTTT
cdr3_aa: CASSPGGRTSGELFF

clone_size: -
v_call: TRBV6-1
d_call: TRBD1
j_call: TRBJ2-7
cdr3_nt: TGTGCCAGCGGAACGGGACAGGGGAATAGCGAGCAGTACTTC
cdr3_aa: CASGTGQGNSEQYF

clone_size: few
v_call: TRBV6-6
d_call: -
j_call: TRBJ1-1
cdr3_nt: TGTGCCAGCAGTTACCCCCGGGGAAACACTGAAGCTTTCTTT
cdr3_aa: CASSYPRGNTEAFF

clone_size: -
v_call: TRBV4-1
d_call: -
j_call: TRBJ2-7
cdr3_nt: TGCGCCAGCAGCCAAGATCCCCTCCACAGGGTCTACGAGCAGTACTTC
cdr3_aa: CASSQDPLHRVYEQYF

clone_size: -
v_call: TRBV11-2
d_call: -
j_call: TRBJ1-5
cdr3_nt: TGTGCCAGCAGCCCCGGTTCAAATCAGCCCCAGCATTTT
cdr3_aa: CASSPGSNQPQHF

clone_size: -
v_call: TRBV19
d_call: -
j_call: TRBJ2-7
cdr3_nt: TGTGCCAGTAGTATAGTGGAGCCACCTCACGAGCAGTACTTC
cdr3_aa: CASSIVEPPHEQYF

clone_size: -
v_call: TRBV7-9
d_call: -
j_call: TRBJ1-1
cdr3_nt: TGTGCCAGCAGCCTTGGTCAGGCGAACACTGAAGCTTTCTTT
cdr3_aa: CASSLGQANTEAFF

clone_size: -
v_call: TRBV7-9
d_call: -
j_call: TRBJ2-7
cdr3_nt: TGTGCCAGCAGCTTAGCGTATAGCCGCGAGCAGTACTTC
cdr3_aa: CASSLAYSREQYF

clone_size: -
v_call: TRBV18
d_call: -
j_call: TRBJ2-3
cdr3_nt: TGTGCCAGCTCACCACCCGGGAGCACAGATACGCAGTATTTT
cdr3_aa: CASSPPGSTDTQYF

clone_size: medium-sized
v_call: TRBV5-4
d_call: TRBD2
j_call: TRBJ2-1
cdr3_nt: TGTGCCAGCAGCTTGGGGGCGGGAGGGCCGGGAAATGAGCAGTTCTTC
cdr3_aa: CASSLGAGGPGNEQFF

clone_size: -
v_call: TRBV2
d_call: TRBD1
j_call: TRBJ1-5
cdr3_nt: TGTGCCAGCAAACCGGGACAGGGAAGCAATCAGCCCCAGCATTTT
cdr3_aa: CASKPGQGSNQPQHF

clone_size: -
v_call: TRBV7-8
d_call: -
j_call: TRBJ1-1
cdr3_nt: TGTGCCAGCAGCTTAAACAGGGATACTGAAGCTTTCTTT
cdr3_aa: CASSLNRDTEAFF

clone_size: -
v_call: TRBV7-2
d_call: -
j_call: TRBJ2-5
cdr3_nt: TGTGCCAGCAGCCCCGGGACATTCCAAGAGACCCAGTACTTC
cdr3_aa: CASSPGTFQETQYF